The entry below gives a single TCR beta chain sequence along with its context. These data are taken from a study of patients and donors after allogeneic stem cell transplantation. TCRdb itself ran the RT-PCR reads through MiXCR, one entry per CDR3 protein. The data hold about 200,000 distinct CDR3 sequences, with about 40% observed a single time. The TCR originated in a human donor who was either an allogeneic HSCT recipient or a stem cell or donor lymphocyte infusion donor (not recorded which). It is not recorded whose cells these are; they may come from a transplant donor. Material: blood, either unsorted or a sorted T cell fraction (not recorded which).

The CDR3 spells CASSLFAGGRRENEQFF. CDR3 coding DNA: TGTGCCAGCAGCTTATTCGCGGGCGGGAGGAGAGAGAATGAGCAGTTCTTC. This chain links TRBV7-8 with TRBJ2-1; TRBD2 matches 8 bases. The ends lost 2 bases at V and 7 bases at J; junction bases unmatched: 13. Germline assignment: CDR1 SGHVS and CDR2 FQNEAQ. The CDR3 consists of 17 residues.